The entry that follows covers one TCR beta chain sequence. Its matching antigen is unknown. Between the trimmed V and J ends, which lost 10 bases and 2 bases, there was a span of 12 bases. The CDR3 covers 13 residues. From germline, CDR1 is MDHEN and CDR2 SYDVKM. This sample is drawn from a study of shared clonotypes between healthy human individuals. Study conclusions and caveats: Despite large depth, rarefaction showed incomplete sorted-subset sequencing.

The genomic DNA of each subset was split evenly across several immunoSEQ plates. The repertoire was sequenced with immunoSEQ multiplex PCR; TCRdb's copy has only in-frame clones and lacks some. The table lists around 700,000 clones, approximately 75% of them singletons. The TCR was taken from a woman between 25 and 40 years old in good health. Sequenced: memory CD4+ T cells sorted from blood. As to subset: CD45RA-negative fraction. This rearrangement joins TRBV28 to TRBJ1-3, with D unresolved. The CDR3 loop is CATAGFTGNTIYF. CDR3 sequence (DNA): TGTGCCACCGCCGGGTTCACTGGAAACACCATATATTTT.